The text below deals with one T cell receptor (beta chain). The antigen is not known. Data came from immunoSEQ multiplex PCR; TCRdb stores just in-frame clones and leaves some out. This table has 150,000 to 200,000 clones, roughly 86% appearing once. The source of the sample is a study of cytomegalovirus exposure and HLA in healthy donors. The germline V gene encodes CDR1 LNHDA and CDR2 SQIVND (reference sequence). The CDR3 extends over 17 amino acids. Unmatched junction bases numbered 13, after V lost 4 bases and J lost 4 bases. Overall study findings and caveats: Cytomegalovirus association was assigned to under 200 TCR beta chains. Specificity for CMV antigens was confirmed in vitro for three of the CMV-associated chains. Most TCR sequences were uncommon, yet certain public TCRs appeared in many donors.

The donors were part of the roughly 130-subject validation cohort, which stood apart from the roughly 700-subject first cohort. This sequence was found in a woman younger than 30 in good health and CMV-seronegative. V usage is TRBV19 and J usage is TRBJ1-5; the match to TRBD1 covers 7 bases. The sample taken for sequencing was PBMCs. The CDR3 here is CASSTGTGARVNQPQHF. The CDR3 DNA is TGTGCCAGTAGTACCGGAACAGGGGCGCGGGTGAATCAGCCCCAGCATTTT. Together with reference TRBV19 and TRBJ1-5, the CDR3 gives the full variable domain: DGGITQSPKYLFRKEGQNVTLSCEQNLNHDAMYWYRQDPGQGLRLIYYSQIVNDFQKGDIAEGYSVSREKKESFPLTVTSAQKNPTAFYLCASSTGTGARVNQPQHFGDGTRLSIL.